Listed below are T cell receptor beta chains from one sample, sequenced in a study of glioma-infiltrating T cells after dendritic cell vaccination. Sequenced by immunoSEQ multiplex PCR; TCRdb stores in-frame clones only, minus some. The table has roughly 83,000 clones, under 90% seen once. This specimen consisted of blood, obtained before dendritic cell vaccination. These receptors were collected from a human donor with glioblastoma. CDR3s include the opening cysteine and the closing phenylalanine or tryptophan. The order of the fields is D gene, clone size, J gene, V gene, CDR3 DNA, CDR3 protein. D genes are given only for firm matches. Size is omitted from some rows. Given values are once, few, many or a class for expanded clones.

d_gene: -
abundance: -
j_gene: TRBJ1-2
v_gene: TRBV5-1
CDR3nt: TGCGCCAGCAGCTTGGCCAGGGGCTTGTCCTATGGCTACACCTTC
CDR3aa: CASSLARGLSYGYTF

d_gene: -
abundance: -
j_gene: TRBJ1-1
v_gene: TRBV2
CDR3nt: TGTGCCAGCAGCCCCACACGGAACACTGAAGCTTTCTTT
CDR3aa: CASSPTRNTEAFF

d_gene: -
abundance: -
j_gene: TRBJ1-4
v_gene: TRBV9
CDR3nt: TGTGCCAGCAGCCCGATCCCGGGAGGGCGTGAAAAACTGTTTTTT
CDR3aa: CASSPIPGGREKLFF

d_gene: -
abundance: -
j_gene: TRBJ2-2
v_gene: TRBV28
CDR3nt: TGTGCCAGCAGACACGCCGGGGAGCCCGGGGAGCTGTTTTTT
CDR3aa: CASRHAGEPGELFF

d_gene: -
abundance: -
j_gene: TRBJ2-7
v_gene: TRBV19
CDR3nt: TGTGCCAGTAGTATAGAGCGGGGGCACGACGAGCAGTACTTC
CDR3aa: CASSIERGHDEQYF

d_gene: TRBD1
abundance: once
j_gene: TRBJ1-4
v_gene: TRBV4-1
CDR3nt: TGCGCCAGCAGCCCGGAACAGGGGACTAATGAAAAACTGTTTTTT
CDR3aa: CASSPEQGTNEKLFF

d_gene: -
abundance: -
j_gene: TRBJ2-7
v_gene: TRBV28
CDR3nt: TGTGCCAGCAGTGGAGGATACTACGAGCAGTACTTC
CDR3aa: CASSGGYYEQYF

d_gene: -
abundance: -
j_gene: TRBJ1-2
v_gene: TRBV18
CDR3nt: TGTGCCAGCTCACCATCGACCCTGGGAGATGGCTACACCTTC
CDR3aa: CASSPSTLGDGYTF

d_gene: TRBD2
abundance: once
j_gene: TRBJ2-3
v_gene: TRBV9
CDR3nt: TGTGCCAGCAGCGTTGGGGGGGTGTACACAGATACGCAGTATTTT
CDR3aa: CASSVGGVYTDTQYF

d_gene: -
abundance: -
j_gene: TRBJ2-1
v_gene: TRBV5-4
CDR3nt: TGTGCCAGCAGCCCACAGGGCGGAAGCTCCTACAATGAGCAGTTCTTC
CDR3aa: CASSPQGGSSYNEQFF

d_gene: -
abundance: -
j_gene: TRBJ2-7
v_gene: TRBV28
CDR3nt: TGTGCCAGCAGTTCCCTCCCCGTCTCCTACGAGCAGTACTTC
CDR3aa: CASSSLPVSYEQYF

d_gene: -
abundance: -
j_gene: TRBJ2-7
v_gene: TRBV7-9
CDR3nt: TGTGCCAGCAGCCTAAGTGAGGCCCTGTCCTACGAGCAGTACTTC
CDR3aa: CASSLSEALSYEQYF

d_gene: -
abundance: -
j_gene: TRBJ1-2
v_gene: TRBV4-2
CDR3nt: TGTGCCAGCAGCCAAGATCCAGGGAACTATGGCTACACCTTC
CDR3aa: CASSQDPGNYGYTF

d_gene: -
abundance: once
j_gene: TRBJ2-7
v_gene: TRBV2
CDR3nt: TGTGCCAGCAGCGGGACCGTAGGGACAACTCCCTACGAGCAGTACTTC
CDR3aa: CASSGTVGTTPYEQYF

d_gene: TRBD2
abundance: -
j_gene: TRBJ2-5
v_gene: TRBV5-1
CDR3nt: TGCGCCAGCAGCACCGCGGGAGGGGTTAAGGAGACCCAGTACTTC
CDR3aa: CASSTAGGVKETQYF

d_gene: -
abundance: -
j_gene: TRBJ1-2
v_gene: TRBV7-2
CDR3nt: TGTGCCAGCAGCCGAGGGGAGGGCTATGGCTACACCTTC
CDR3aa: CASSRGEGYGYTF